This TCR beta chain was sequenced for a study of cytomegalovirus exposure and HLA in healthy donors. In the case of this clone: Its cognate antigen is unknown.

Trimming took 0 bases from V and 5 from J; bases not matched to a gene: 9. The CDR3 extends over 17 amino acids. Germline assignment: CDR1 SGHNT and CDR2 YYREEE (reference sequence). General study findings and limits: The tendency of first-cohort TCR clusters to co-occur in the 90 to 150 validation repertoires emerged from a later analysis. Testing in vitro showed a few CMV-associated chains specific for CMV antigens.

Data came from immunoSEQ multiplex PCR; TCRdb stores just in-frame clones and leaves some out. The sample records about 74,000 clones, 94% being singletons. Material: PBMCs. This chain uses TRBV5-4 with TRBJ2-3; 10 positions agree with TRBD1. The TCR originated in a man between 18 and 35 years old in good health and CMV-seropositive. In DNA, the CDR3 is TGTGCCAGCAGCTTGGGGACAGGGGGTTTTTCGGTAGATACGCAGTATTTT. Translating gives CASSLGTGGFSVDTQYF.